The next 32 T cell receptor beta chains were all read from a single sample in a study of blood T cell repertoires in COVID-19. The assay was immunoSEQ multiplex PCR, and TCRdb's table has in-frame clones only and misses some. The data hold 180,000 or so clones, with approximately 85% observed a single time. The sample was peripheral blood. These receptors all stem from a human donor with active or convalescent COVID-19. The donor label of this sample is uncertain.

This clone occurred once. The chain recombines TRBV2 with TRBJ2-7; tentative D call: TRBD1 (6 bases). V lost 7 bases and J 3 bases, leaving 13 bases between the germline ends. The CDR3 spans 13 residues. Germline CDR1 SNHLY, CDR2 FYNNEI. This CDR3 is CASKGRGGYEQYF. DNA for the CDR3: TGTGCCAGCAAGGGCCGAGGGGGCTACGAGCAGTACTTC.

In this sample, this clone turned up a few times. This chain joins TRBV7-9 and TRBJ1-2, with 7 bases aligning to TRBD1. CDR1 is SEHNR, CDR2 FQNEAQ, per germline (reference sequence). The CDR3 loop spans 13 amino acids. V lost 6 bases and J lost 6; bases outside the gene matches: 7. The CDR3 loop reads CASSLTGLDGYTF. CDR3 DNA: TGTGCCAGCAGTTTGACAGGGTTGGATGGCTACACCTTC.

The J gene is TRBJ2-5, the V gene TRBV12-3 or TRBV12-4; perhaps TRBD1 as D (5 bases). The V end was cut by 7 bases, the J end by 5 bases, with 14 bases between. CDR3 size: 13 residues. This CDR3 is CASTPWGGETQYF. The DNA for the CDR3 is TGTGCCAGCACCCCCTGGGGCGGCGAGACCCAGTACTTC.

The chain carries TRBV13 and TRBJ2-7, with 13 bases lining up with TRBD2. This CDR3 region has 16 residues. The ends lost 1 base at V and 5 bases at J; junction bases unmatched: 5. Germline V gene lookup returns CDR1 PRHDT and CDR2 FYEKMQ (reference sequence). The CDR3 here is CASSLARGLAGNEQYF. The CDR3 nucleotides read TGTGCCAGCAGCTTAGCCCGGGGACTAGCGGGAAACGAGCAGTACTTC.

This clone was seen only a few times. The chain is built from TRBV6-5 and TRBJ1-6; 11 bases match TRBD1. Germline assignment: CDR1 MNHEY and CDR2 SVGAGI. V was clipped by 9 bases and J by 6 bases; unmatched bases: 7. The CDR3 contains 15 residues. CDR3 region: CASTGTGGGNSPLHF. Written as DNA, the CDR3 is TGTGCCAGTACCGGGACAGGGGGTGGTAATTCACCCCTCCACTTT.

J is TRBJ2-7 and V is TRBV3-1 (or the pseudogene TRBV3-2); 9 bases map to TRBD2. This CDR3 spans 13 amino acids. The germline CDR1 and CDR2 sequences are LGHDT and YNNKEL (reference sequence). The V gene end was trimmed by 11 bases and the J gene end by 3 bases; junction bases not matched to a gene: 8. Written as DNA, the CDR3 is TGTGCCGTGGGGCTAGCGGGGTACTACGAGCAGTACTTC. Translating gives CAVGLAGYYEQYF.

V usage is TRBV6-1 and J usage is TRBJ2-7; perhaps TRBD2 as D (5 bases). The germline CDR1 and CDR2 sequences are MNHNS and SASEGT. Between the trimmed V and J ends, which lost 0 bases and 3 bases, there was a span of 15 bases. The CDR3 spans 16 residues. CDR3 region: CASSEADSTPIYEQYF. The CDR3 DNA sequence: TGTGCCAGCAGTGAAGCGGACTCAACCCCCATCTACGAGCAGTACTTC.

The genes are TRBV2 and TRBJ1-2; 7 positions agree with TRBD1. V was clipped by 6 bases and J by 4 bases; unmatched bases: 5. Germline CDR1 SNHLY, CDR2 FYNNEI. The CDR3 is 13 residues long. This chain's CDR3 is CASRPQGTYGYTF. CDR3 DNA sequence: TGTGCCAGCAGGCCACAGGGGACCTATGGCTACACCTTC.

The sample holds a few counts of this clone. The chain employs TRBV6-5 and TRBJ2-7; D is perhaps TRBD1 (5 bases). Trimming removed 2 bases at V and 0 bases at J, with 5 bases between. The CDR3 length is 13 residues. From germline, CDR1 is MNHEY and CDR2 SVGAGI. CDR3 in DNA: TGTGCCAGCAGTTACGACAGCTCCTACGAGCAGTACTTC. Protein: CASSYDSSYEQYF.

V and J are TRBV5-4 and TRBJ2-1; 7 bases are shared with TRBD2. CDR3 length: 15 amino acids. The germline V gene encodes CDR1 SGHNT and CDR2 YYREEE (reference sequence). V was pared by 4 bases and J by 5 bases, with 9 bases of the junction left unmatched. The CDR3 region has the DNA TGTGCCAGCAGCCTGGGACTAAAAATCGACAATGAGCAGTTCTTC. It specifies CASSLGLKIDNEQFF.

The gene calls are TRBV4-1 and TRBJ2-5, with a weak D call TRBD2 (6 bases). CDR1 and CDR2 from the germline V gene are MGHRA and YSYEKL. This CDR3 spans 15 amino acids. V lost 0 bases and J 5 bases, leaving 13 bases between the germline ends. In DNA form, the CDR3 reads TGCGCCAGCAGCCAAGATTGGAGGGGCGGGGAGACCCAGTACTTC. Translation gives CASSQDWRGGETQYF.

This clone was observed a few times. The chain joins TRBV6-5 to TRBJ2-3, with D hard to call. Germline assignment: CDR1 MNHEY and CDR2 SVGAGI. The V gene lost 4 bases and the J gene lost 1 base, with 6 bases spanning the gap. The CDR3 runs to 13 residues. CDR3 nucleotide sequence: TGTGCCAGCAGTTTAGTGGGCACAGATACGCAGTATTTT. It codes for CASSLVGTDTQYF.

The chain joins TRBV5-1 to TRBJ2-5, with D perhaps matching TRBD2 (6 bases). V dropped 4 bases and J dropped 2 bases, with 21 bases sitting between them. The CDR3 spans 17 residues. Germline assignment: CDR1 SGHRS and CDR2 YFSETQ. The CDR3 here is CASSNRPRLEFQETQYF. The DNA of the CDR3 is TGCGCCAGCAGCAACCGCCCTAGACTAGAATTTCAAGAGACCCAGTACTTC.

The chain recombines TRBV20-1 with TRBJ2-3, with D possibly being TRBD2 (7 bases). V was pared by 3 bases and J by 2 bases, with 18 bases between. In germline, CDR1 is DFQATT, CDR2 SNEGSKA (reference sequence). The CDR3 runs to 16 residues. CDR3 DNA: TGCAGTGCTAGTTTACTTGCGGGGGCGATCACAGATACGCAGTATTTT. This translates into CSASLLAGAITDTQYF.

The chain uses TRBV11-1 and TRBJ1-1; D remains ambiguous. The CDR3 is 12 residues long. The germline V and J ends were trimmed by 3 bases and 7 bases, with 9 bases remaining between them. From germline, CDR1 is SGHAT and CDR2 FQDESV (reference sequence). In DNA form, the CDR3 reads TGTGCCAGCAGCTTCATGGGGAGTGAAGCTTTCTTT. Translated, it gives CASSFMGSEAFF.

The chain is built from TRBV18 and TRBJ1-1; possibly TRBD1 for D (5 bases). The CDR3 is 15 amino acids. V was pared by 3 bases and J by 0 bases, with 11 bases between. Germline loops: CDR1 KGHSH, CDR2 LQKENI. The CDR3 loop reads CASSPKGLMNTEAFF. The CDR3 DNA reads TGTGCCAGCTCACCGAAGGGACTTATGAACACTGAAGCTTTCTTT.

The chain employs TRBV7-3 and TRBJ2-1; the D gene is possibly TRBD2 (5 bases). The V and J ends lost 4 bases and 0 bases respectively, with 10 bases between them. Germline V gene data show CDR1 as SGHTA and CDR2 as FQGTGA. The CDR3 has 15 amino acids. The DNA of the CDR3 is TGTGCCAGCAGCTCCGGACTGAGCTCCTACAATGAGCAGTTCTTC. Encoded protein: CASSSGLSSYNEQFF.

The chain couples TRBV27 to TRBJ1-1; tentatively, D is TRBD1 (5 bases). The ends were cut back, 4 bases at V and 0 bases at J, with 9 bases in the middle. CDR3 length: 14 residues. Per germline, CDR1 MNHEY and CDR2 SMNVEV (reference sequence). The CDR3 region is CASSSSGMNTEAFF. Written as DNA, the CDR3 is TGTGCCAGCAGTTCCTCAGGGATGAACACTGAAGCTTTCTTT.

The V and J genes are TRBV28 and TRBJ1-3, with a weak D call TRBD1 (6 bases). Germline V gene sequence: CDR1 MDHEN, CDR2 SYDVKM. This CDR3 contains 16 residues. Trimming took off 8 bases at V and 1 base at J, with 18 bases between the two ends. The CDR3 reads CASEDPRGPSGNTIYF. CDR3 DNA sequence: TGTGCCAGCGAAGACCCCAGGGGTCCTTCTGGAAACACCATATATTTT.

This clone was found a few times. The chain's CDR3 is CSVESLWDFEAFF. The CDR3 nucleotides are TGCAGCGTTGAAAGTCTATGGGACTTTGAAGCTTTCTTT. The chain links TRBV29-1 to TRBJ1-1; possible D gene TRBD1, 5 bases. V lost 2 bases, J lost 7 bases, and 14 bases lay in between. Germline lookup yields CDR1 SQVTM and CDR2 ANQGSEA. The CDR3 spans 13 residues.

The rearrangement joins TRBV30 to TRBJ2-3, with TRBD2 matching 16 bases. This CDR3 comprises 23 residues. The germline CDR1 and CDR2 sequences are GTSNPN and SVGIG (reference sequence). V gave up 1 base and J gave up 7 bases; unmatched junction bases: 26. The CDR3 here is CAWSARTGESGTSGRGPRNTQYF. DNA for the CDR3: TGTGCCTGGAGTGCGCGGACAGGGGAGTCCGGGACTAGCGGGAGGGGGCCGAGGAATACGCAGTATTTT.

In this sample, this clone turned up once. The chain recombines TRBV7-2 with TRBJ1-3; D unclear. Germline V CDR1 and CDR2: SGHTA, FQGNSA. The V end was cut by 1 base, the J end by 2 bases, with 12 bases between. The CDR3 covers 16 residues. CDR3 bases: TGTGCCAGCAGCTTAGATGCGGGGTCTGCTGGAAACACCATATATTTT. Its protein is CASSLDAGSAGNTIYF.

The CDR3 loop reads CARSLQGGSPSFSYNEQFF. CDR3 coding DNA: TGTGCCAGAAGTCTGCAGGGCGGCAGTCCAAGTTTTTCCTACAATGAGCAGTTCTTC. The chain links TRBV5-3 to TRBJ2-1, with a tentative D call TRBD1 (5 bases). TRBV5-3 qualifies as an ORF whose function is uncertain. The CDR3 loop spans 19 amino acids. Trimming removed 5 bases at V and 1 base at J, with 25 bases between.

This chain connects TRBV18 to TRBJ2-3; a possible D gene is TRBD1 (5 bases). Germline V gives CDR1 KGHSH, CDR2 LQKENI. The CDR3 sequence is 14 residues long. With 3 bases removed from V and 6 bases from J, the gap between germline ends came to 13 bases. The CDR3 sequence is CASSPLQGFDTQYF. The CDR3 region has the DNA TGTGCCAGCTCACCGCTCCAGGGTTTTGATACGCAGTATTTT.

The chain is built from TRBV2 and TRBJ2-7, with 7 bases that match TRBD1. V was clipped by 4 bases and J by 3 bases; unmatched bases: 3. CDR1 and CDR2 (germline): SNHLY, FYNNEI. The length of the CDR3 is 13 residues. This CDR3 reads CASSVNRGYEQYF. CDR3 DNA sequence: TGTGCCAGCAGTGTGAACAGGGGCTACGAGCAGTACTTC.

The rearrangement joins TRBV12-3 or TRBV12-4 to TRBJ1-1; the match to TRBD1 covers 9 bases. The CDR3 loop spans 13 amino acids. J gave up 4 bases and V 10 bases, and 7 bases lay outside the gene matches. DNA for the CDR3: TGTGCCACCCTGGACAGGGGAGGCACTGAAGCTTTCTTT. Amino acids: CATLDRGGTEAFF.

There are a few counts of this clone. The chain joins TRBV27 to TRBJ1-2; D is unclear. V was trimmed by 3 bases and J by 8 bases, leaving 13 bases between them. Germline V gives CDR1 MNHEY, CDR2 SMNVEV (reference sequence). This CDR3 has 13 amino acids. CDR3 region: CASSFGSGVGYTF. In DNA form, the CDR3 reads TGTGCCAGCAGTTTCGGGTCCGGGGTCGGCTACACCTTC.

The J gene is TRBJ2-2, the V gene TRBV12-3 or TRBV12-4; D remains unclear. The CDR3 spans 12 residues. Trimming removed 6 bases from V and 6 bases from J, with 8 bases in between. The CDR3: CASSRSSGELFF. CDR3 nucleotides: TGTGCCAGCAGCCGTAGCTCCGGGGAGCTGTTTTTT.

CDR3 nucleotides: TGCGCCAGCAGCGGTGGACTAAACAACAATGAGCAGTTCTTC. This sequence encodes CASSGGLNNNEQFF. The genes are TRBV5-1 and TRBJ2-1, with D possibly being TRBD2 (6 bases). Germline-derived CDR1 and CDR2 are SGHRS and YFSETQ. This CDR3 has 14 amino acids. The V gene lost 4 bases and the J gene lost 5 bases, with 13 bases spanning the gap.

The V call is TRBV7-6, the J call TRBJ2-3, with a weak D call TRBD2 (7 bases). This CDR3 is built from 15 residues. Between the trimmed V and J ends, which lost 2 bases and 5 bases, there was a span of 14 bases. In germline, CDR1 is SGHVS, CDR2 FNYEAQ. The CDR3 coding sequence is TGTGCCAGCAGCTTATTCCGGGGGGCGGTAGATACGCAGTATTTT. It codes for CASSLFRGAVDTQYF. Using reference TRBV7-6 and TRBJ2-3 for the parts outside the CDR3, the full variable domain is GAGVSQSPRYKVTKRGQDVALRCDPISGHVSLYWYRQALGQGPEFLTYFNYEAQQDKSGLPNDRFSAERPEGSISTLTIQRTEQRDSAMYRCASSLFRGAVDTQYFGPGTRLTVL.

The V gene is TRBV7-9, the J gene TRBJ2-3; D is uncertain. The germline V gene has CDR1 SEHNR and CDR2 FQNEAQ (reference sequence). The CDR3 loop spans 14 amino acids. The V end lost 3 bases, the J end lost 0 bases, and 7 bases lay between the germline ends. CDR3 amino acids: CASSFPQSTDTQYF. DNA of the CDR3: TGTGCCAGCAGCTTCCCCCAGAGCACAGATACGCAGTATTTT.

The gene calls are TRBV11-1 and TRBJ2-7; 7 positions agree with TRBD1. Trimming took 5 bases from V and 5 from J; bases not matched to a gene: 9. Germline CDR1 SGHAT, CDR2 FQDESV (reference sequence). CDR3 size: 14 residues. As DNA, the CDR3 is TGTGCCAGCAGCCCGCACCGACAGGGTGACGAGCAGTACTTC. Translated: CASSPHRQGDEQYF.